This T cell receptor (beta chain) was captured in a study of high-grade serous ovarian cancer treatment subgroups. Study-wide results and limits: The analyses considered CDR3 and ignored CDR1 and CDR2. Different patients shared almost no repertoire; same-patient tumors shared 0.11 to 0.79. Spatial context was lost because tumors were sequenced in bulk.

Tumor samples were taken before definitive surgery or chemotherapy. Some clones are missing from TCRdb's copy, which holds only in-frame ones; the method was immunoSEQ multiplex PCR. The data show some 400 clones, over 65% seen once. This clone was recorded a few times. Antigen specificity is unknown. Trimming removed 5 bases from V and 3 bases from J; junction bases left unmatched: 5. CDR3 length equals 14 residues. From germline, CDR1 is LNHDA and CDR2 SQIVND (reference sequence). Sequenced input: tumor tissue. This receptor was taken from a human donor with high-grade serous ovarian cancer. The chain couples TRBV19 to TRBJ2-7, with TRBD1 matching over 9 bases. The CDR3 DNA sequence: TGTGCCAGTAGTCCCCGGGGACAGGGCTACGAGCAGTACTTC. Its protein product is CASSPRGQGYEQYF.